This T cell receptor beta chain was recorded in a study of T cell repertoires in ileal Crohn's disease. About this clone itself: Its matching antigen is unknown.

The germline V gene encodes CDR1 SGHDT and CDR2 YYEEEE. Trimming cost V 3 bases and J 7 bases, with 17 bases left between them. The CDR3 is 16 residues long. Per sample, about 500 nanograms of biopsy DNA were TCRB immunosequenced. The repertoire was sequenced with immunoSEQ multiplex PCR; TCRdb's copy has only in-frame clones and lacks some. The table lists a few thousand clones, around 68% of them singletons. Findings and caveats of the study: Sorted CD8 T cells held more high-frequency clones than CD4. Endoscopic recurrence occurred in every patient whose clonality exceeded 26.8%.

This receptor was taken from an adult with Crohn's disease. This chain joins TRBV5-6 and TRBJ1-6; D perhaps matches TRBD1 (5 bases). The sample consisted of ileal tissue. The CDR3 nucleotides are TGTGCCAGCAGCTCTTCGCGGCAGGGAGGGAATTCACCCCTCCACTTT. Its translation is CASSSSRQGGNSPLHF. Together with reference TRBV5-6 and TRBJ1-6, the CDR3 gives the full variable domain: DAGVTQSPTHLIKTRGQQVTLRCSPKSGHDTVSWYQQALGQGPQFIFQYYEEEERQRGNFPDRFSGHQFPNYSSELNVNALLLGDSALYLCASSSSRQGGNSPLHFGNGTRLTVT.